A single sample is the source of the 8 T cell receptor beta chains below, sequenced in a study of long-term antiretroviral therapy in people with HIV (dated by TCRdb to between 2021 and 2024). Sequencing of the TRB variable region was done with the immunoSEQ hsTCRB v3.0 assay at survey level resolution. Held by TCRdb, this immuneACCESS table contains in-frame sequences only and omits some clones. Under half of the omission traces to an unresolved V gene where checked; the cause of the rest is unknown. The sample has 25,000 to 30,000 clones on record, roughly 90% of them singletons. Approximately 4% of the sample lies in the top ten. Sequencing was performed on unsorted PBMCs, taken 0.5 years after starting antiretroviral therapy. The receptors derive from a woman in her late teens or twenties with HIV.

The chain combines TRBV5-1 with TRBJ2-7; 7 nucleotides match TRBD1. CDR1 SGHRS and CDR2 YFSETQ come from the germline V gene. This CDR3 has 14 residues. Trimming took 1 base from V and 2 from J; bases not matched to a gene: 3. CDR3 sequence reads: CASSLYGTAYEQYF. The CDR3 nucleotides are TGCGCCAGCAGCTTGTATGGGACAGCCTACGAGCAGTACTTC.

The CDR3 here is CASSLRGQGGTEAFF. DNA of the CDR3: TGTGCCAGCAGCCTAAGAGGACAGGGAGGCACTGAAGCTTTCTTT. The gene calls are TRBV5-4 and TRBJ1-1, with 8 bases identical to TRBD1. The CDR3 is 15 residues long. Germline V CDR1 and CDR2: SGHNT, YYREEE (reference sequence). The V segment lost 4 bases and the J segment 4 bases; nucleotides outside the gene matches: 9.

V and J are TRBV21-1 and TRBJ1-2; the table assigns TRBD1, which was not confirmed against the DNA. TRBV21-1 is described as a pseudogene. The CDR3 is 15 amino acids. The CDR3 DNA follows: TGTGCCAGCAGCAAGCAAGGGGTCGGTAACTATGGCTACACCTTC. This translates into CASSKQGVGNYGYTF.

The CDR3 region has the DNA TGCGCCAGCAGCCAAGCAGTCTCCTACGAGCAGTACTTC. Its protein product is CASSQAVSYEQYF. V and J are TRBV4-3 and TRBJ2-7; D unresolved. The CDR3 is made up of 13 amino acids. V dropped 1 base and J dropped 0 bases, with 4 bases sitting between them. Germline CDR1 LGHNA, CDR2 YSLEER.

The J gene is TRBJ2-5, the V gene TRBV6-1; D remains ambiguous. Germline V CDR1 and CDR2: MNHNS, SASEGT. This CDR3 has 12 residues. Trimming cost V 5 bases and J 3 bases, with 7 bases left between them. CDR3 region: CASSSTKETQYF. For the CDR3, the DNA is TGTGCCAGCAGTTCGACGAAAGAGACCCAGTACTTC.

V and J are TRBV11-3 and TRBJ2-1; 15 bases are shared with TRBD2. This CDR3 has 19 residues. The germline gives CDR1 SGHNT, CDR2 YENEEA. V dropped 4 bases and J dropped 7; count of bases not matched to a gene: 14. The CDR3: CASSSQPGLAGGGRNEQFF. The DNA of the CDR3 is TGTGCCAGCAGCTCACAGCCGGGACTAGCGGGAGGCGGTAGGAATGAGCAGTTCTTC.

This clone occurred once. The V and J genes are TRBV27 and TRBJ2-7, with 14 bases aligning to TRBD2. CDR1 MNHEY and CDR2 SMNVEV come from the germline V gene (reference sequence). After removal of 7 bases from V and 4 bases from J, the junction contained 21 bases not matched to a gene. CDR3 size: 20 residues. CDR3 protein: CASTPPAGGATSGRGYEQYF. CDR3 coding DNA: TGTGCCAGCACACCCCCCGCCGGGGGCGCGACTAGCGGGAGGGGGTACGAGCAGTACTTC.

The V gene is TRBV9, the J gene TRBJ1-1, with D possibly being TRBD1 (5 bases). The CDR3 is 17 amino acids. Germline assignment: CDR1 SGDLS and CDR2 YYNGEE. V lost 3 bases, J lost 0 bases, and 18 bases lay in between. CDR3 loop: CASSAGQHYGMNTEAFF. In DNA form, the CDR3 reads TGTGCCAGCAGCGCGGGGCAGCACTACGGAATGAACACTGAAGCTTTCTTT.